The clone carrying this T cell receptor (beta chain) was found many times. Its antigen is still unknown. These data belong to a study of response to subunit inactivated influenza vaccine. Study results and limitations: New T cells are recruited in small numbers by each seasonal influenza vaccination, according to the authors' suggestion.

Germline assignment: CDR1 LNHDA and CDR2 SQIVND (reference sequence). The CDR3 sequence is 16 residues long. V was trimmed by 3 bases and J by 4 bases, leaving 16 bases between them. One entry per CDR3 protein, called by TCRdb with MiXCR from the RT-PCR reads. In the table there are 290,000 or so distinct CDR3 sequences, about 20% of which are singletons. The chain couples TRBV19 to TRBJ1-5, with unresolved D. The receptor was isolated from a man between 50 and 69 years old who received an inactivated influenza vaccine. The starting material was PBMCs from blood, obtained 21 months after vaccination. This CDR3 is CASSILSGGGNQPQHF. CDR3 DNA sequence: TGTGCCAGTAGTATTTTGAGTGGAGGAGGGAATCAGCCCCAGCATTTT.